These 6 T cell receptor beta chains share one sample of origin, sequenced in a study of regulatory T cells in long-lasting Graves disease (dated by TCRdb to the early 2020s). Library generation was performed with multiplex PCR. Sequencing took place on an Illumina HiSeq 4000. To build TCR beta libraries, CDR3 regions were amplified by Arm-PCR using iRepertoire HTBI primers. TCRdb took the public reads, trimmed them with fastp at Q25, ran MiXCR for clone calling and kept in-frame beta chains. Here each entry gathers all rows of one CDR3 protein and keeps the most common genes and DNA. Within this sample are roughly 610,000 distinct CDR3 sequences, with 15% to 20% of them counted one time only. The ten largest make up approximately 12% of the sample. In the paper's terms, the time point label means: newly diagnosed GD, antithyroid drugs for less than 3 months. For both TCR sequencing and RNA sequencing, RNA was extracted from PBMCs in TRIzol.

This sample was also put to use in a study of T cells in Graves' hyperthyroidism and ophthalmopathy.

Material: peripheral blood mononuclear cells (PBMCs), obtained at new diagnosis, from a patient treated with antithyroid drugs. These receptors were collected from a man younger than 30 with Graves disease. Donor details come from another sample of the same person, matched by shared clones.

The chain uses TRBV28 and TRBJ2-2; D is tentatively TRBD1 or TRBD2 (5 bases each). Germline CDR1 MDHEN, CDR2 SYDVKM. The CDR3 has 14 residues. V was trimmed by 9 bases and J by 8 bases, leaving 19 bases between them. The CDR3 nucleotides are TGTGCCAGAGGGACGGCGTTAAAATCTGGGGAGCTGTTTTTT. It codes for CARGTALKSGELFF.

The chain joins TRBV29-1 to TRBJ1-1; D not certain. V lost 4 bases to trimming and J lost 3 bases, with 15 bases between them. The CDR3 spans 14 residues. Germline assignment: CDR1 SQVTM and CDR2 ANQGSEA. The CDR3 DNA is TGCAGCGTTGGGAGGGCTGGTTTAGACACTGAAGCTTTCTTT. Translation: CSVGRAGLDTEAFF.

Only a few counts were recorded for this clonotype. The V call is TRBV3-1, the J call TRBJ2-1; D is unclear. CDR3 size: 13 residues. Trimming shortened V by 1 base and J by 9 bases, and 10 bases separated the two germline ends. Germline CDR1 is LGHDT and CDR2 is YNNKEL (reference sequence). The CDR3 protein is CASSQGDGSEQFF. CDR3 nucleotides: TGTGCCAGCAGCCAAGGTGATGGGTCTGAGCAGTTCTTC.

About this clonotype: A much larger clone is a single base away; this may be a read error. The chain links TRBV30 to TRBJ2-7, with no clear D. V lost 7 bases, J lost 5 bases, and 15 bases lay in between. The CDR3 runs 12 residues. Germline lookup yields CDR1 GTSNPN and CDR2 SVGIG (reference sequence). CDR3 DNA sequence: TGTGCCTTGGGTGAGAATCGCCACGAGCAGTACTTC. Protein: CALGENRHEQYF. Full variable domain (outside the CDR3, taken from reference TRBV30 and TRBJ2-7): SQTIHQWPATLVQPVGSPLSLECTVEGTSNPNLYWYRQAAGRGLQLLFYSVGIGQISSEVPQNLSASRPQDRQFILSSKKLLLSDSGFYLCALGENRHEQYFGPGTRLTVT.

On this clonotype: A much larger clonotype is one base distant, so this may be a read error. This chain links TRBV20-1 with TRBJ2-7; D may be TRBD1 (6 bases). The germline V gene encodes CDR1 DFQATT and CDR2 SNEGSKA (reference sequence). V was cut by 2 bases and J by 2 bases, with 13 bases left in between. This CDR3 is 14 amino acids long. CDR3 in DNA: TGCAGTGCTAGAAAAAGCAGGGGCCCCTACGAGCAGTACTTC. It yields the protein CSARKSRGPYEQYF.

This clonotype was observed many times. V is TRBV6-1 and J is TRBJ2-5; TRBD2 might be the D (5 bases). The CDR3 length is 15 residues. Trimming removed 1 base from V and 0 bases from J, with 9 bases in between. CDR1 is MNHNS and CDR2 is SASEGT in the germline V gene. The CDR3 DNA is TGTGCCAGCAGTGAAGAGGAGGTAGACCAAGAGACCCAGTACTTC. This encodes CASSEEEVDQETQYF.